These 23 T cell receptor beta chains were all obtained from the same sample, sequenced in a study of blood T cell repertoires in COVID-19. Using immunoSEQ multiplex PCR, the repertoire was profiled, and TCRdb retains in-frame clones only, with some absent. This table has approximately 140,000 clones, 75% to 90% appearing once. The sample comprised PBMCs or T cells enriched from blood (not recorded which). These receptors were obtained from a woman aged 45 to 65 who had recovered from COVID-19.

The chain combines TRBV3-1 (or the pseudogene TRBV3-2) with TRBJ1-5, with D unresolved. Germline CDR1 and CDR2: LGHDT and YNNKEL (reference sequence). V lost 1 base, J lost 2 bases, and 21 bases lay in between. The CDR3 is 19 residues long. The CDR3 region is CASSQARTPSSAGNQPQHF. In nucleotides, the CDR3 is TGTGCCAGCAGCCAAGCTAGAACTCCGTCCTCTGCGGGCAATCAGCCCCAGCATTTT.

About this clone itself: At one boundary the junction diverges from the germline segment, which might be a read error. The chain couples TRBV6-6 to TRBJ2-7, with TRBD1 identical over 8 bases. This CDR3 has 14 residues. Germline loops: CDR1 MNHNY, CDR2 SVGAGI (reference sequence). The chain's CDR3 is CASSLDRGSSEQYF. Written as DNA, the CDR3 is TGTGCCAGCAGTCTTGACAGGGGCTCCTCCGAGCAGTACTTC.

The chain joins TRBV2 to TRBJ1-2; weak D call: TRBD1 (5 bases). Germline V gene data show CDR1 as SNHLY and CDR2 as FYNNEI. The CDR3 sequence is 14 residues long. Trimming took off 7 bases at V and 4 bases at J, with 16 bases between the two ends. The CDR3 DNA reads as TGTGCCAGCACATCCGAGACAGCCAGCTATGGCTACACCTTC. It encodes CASTSETASYGYTF.

This chain connects TRBV7-8 to TRBJ1-1; possibly TRBD1 for D (5 bases). CDR1 and CDR2 from the germline V gene are SGHVS and FQNEAQ. V lost 1 base and J lost 4, with 16 bases in between. This CDR3 comprises 16 residues. Here the CDR3 DNA reads TGTGCCAGCAGCTTAGATATCGGGTCCGGGGGCACTGAAGCTTTCTTT. Encoded protein: CASSLDIGSGGTEAFF.

This sequence joins TRBV10-1 and TRBJ2-3; the D gene is possibly TRBD1 (7 bases). The V gene's germline CDR1 is WNHNN and CDR2 SYGVQD (reference sequence). CDR3 length: 15 residues. The V end lost 0 bases, the J end lost 5 bases, and 12 bases lay between the germline ends. Here the CDR3 reads CASSESRQGGDTQYF. The CDR3 DNA sequence: TGCGCCAGCAGTGAGTCGAGACAGGGAGGAGATACGCAGTATTTT.

This clone was recorded once. The V gene is TRBV14, the J gene TRBJ2-5; D is perhaps TRBD1 (6 bases). Germline V CDR1 and CDR2: SGHDN, FVKESK. The CDR3 runs to 16 residues. V was pared by 2 bases and J by 5 bases, with 18 bases between. CDR3 sequence reads: CASSQNPTRQVETQYF. In DNA form, the CDR3 reads TGTGCCAGCAGCCAAAATCCGACCCGACAGGTCGAGACCCAGTACTTC.

The V gene is TRBV5-1, the J gene TRBJ1-2, with D possibly matching TRBD1 (5 bases). Trimming left V 0 bases short and J 6 bases short, with 6 bases between. The CDR3 has 12 residues. From germline, CDR1 is SGHRS and CDR2 YFSETQ. CDR3 DNA sequence: TGCGCCAGCAGCTTGGAAGGGGATGGCTACACCTTC. Translation gives CASSLEGDGYTF.

Concerning this clone itself: Other DNA variants within this sample encode the same CDR3. V gene TRBV27 combines with J gene TRBJ1-6, with TRBD1 identical over 9 bases. Unmatched junction bases numbered 7, after V lost 6 bases and J lost 10 bases. The CDR3 runs to 14 residues. The germline V gene has CDR1 MNHEY and CDR2 SMNVEV (reference sequence). DNA for the CDR3: TGTGCCAGCAGCTTACAGGGGGCTGGATCACCCCTCCACTTT. Amino acids: CASSLQGAGSPLHF.

The chain is built from TRBV5-1 and TRBJ1-5; D gene unclear. V was clipped by 1 base and J by 5 bases, with 7 bases between them. This CDR3 contains 13 residues. Looked up from germline, CDR1 is SGHRS and CDR2 is YFSETQ. Written as DNA, the CDR3 is TGCGCCAGCAGCTTGATCGGAGATCAGCCCCAGCATTTT. The encoded protein is CASSLIGDQPQHF.

This clone was seen only once. The J gene is TRBJ2-7, the V gene TRBV7-9; no reliable D call. The CDR3 contains 14 residues. V dropped 1 base and J dropped 1 base, with 8 bases sitting between them. Per the germline V gene, CDR1 is SEHNR and CDR2 is FQNEAQ (reference sequence). CDR3 sequence reads: CASSLGSRSYEQYF. CDR3 sequence (DNA): TGTGCCAGCAGCTTAGGGTCCAGATCCTACGAGCAGTACTTC.

The rearrangement links TRBV5-1 to TRBJ1-1; 8 bases are shared with TRBD1. The V gene's germline CDR1 is SGHRS and CDR2 YFSETQ. The CDR3 runs to 15 residues. V lost 4 bases, J lost 6 bases, and 11 bases stayed unmatched. The CDR3 sequence: CASSASTGEIAEAFF. Here the CDR3 DNA reads TGCGCCAGCAGCGCCTCGACAGGGGAGATAGCTGAAGCTTTCTTT. Full variable domain (missing parts from reference TRBV5-1 and TRBJ1-1): KAGVTQTPRYLIKTRGQQVTLSCSPISGHRSVSWYQQTPGQGLQFLFEYFSETQRNKGNFPGRFSGRQFSNSRSEMNVSTLELGDSALYLCASSASTGEIAEAFFGQGTRLTVV.

This clone was found once. This chain connects TRBV6-5 to TRBJ2-1, with D unresolved. Trimming removed 7 bases from V and 6 bases from J, with 16 bases in between. The CDR3 consists of 14 residues. The germline gives CDR1 MNHEY, CDR2 SVGAGI. The CDR3 region is CASNRVEVGNEQFF. The CDR3 DNA reads TGTGCCAGCAACCGGGTCGAAGTCGGCAATGAGCAGTTCTTC.

J is TRBJ1-4 and V is TRBV5-8, with 7 bases lining up with TRBD1. The length of the CDR3 is 14 residues. Germline trimming cut 5 bases from V and 3 bases from J; bases unmatched to any gene: 4. Germline CDR1 is SGHTS and CDR2 is YDEGEE. The CDR3 reads CASRRQGSNEKLFF. CDR3 DNA sequence: TGTGCCAGCAGACGACAGGGTTCTAATGAAAAACTGTTTTTT.

This chain joins TRBV5-5 and TRBJ2-3, with D perhaps matching TRBD2 (5 bases). CDR3 size: 15 residues. Trimming shortened V by 3 bases and J by 1 base, and 12 bases separated the two germline ends. Germline V gene sequence: CDR1 SGHKS, CDR2 YYEKEE (reference sequence). The CDR3 sequence is CASSSYGAGTDTQYF. The CDR3 DNA sequence: TGTGCCAGCAGCTCCTACGGAGCGGGCACAGATACGCAGTATTTT.

The chain links TRBV7-8 to TRBJ1-1, with D hard to call. The CDR3 sequence is 14 residues long. Per the germline V gene, CDR1 is SGHVS and CDR2 is FQNEAQ. Trimming stripped 4 bases from V and 0 bases from J, with 9 bases between. In nucleotides, the CDR3 is TGTGCCAGCAGCTCGGGAAATATGAACACTGAAGCTTTCTTT. This codes for CASSSGNMNTEAFF.

In DNA form, the CDR3 reads TGTGCCAGTAGTTCCTCCAGGACAGGGATTTACACAGATACGCAGTATTTT. This translates into CASSSSRTGIYTDTQYF. The rearrangement joins TRBV19 to TRBJ2-3; 8 positions match TRBD1. The germline V gene has CDR1 LNHDA and CDR2 SQIVND (reference sequence). V was clipped by 5 bases and J by 2 bases; unmatched bases: 12. This CDR3 has 17 amino acids. The entire variable domain, with the rest obtained from reference TRBV19 and TRBJ2-3, is as follows: DGGITQSPKYLFRKEGQNVTLSCEQNLNHDAMYWYRQDPGQGLRLIYYSQIVNDFQKGDIAEGYSVSREKKESFPLTVTSAQKNPTAFYLCASSSSRTGIYTDTQYFGPGTRLTVL.

The CDR3 protein is CASSPFGVYSNQPQHF. CDR3 nucleotides: TGTGCCAGCTCACCCTTCGGGGTCTATAGCAATCAGCCCCAGCATTTT. This sequence joins TRBV18 and TRBJ1-5, with no clear D. Germline V gene data show CDR1 as KGHSH and CDR2 as LQKENI. The V and J ends lost 3 bases and 0 bases respectively, with 12 bases between them. CDR3 length: 16 amino acids. The whole variable domain, filled in from reference TRBV18 and TRBJ1-5, reads NAGVMQNPRHLVRRRGQEARLRCSPMKGHSHVYWYRQLPEEGLKFMVYLQKENIIDESGMPKERFSAEFPKEGPSILRIQQVVRGDSAAYFCASSPFGVYSNQPQHFGDGTRLSIL.

The chain couples TRBV7-9 to TRBJ2-3; no clear D. Trimming cost V 1 base and J 2 bases, with 10 bases left between them. This CDR3 contains 15 residues. Germline V gene sequence: CDR1 SEHNR, CDR2 FQNEAQ (reference sequence). Here the CDR3 reads CASSLDGQPTDTQYF. In nucleotides, the CDR3 is TGTGCCAGCAGCTTAGATGGGCAGCCCACAGATACGCAGTATTTT.

This chain joins TRBV7-9 and TRBJ2-5, with a possible D match to TRBD2 (5 bases). Germline V lookup: CDR1 SEHNR, CDR2 FQNEAQ (reference sequence). The CDR3 contains 15 residues. V gave up 3 bases and J gave up 5 bases, with 16 bases separating them. The CDR3 DNA follows: TGTGCCAGCAGCTTCGAGGGCCTCATCACGGAGACCCAGTACTTC. Encoded protein: CASSFEGLITETQYF.

This clone was picked up a small number of times. The V call is TRBV7-2, the J call TRBJ2-1; D perhaps matches TRBD2 (5 bases). The V gene's germline CDR1 is SGHTA and CDR2 FQGNSA. The CDR3 is made up of 13 amino acids. The V end was cut by 5 bases, the J end by 7 bases, with 12 bases between. The CDR3 DNA is TGTGCCAGCAGCCCCATTACGGGAAATGAGCAGTTCTTC. It translates to CASSPITGNEQFF.

The chain has TRBV2 and TRBJ1-2, with 8 bases matching TRBD1. J gave up 7 bases and V 6 bases, and 13 bases lay outside the gene matches. Germline loops: CDR1 SNHLY, CDR2 FYNNEI. The CDR3 loop spans 15 amino acids. CDR3 region: CASSEPWDRTSGYTF. CDR3 bases: TGTGCCAGCAGCGAACCTTGGGACAGGACCTCTGGCTACACCTTC.

The chain has TRBV10-3 and TRBJ2-3; 8 bases are a match to TRBD2. With V trimmed by 6 bases and J by 4 bases, 6 bases remained unmatched. The CDR3 totals 14 residues. CDR1 and CDR2 (germline): ENHRY, SYGVKD. In nucleotides, the CDR3 is TGTGCCATCAGCCAAGCGGGGGCCCCAGATACGCAGTATTTT. Translation gives CAISQAGAPDTQYF.

This rearrangement joins TRBV27 to TRBJ1-3, with a tentative D call TRBD1 (5 bases). The CDR3 spans 16 residues. CDR1 MNHEY and CDR2 SMNVEV come from the germline V gene (reference sequence). V was pared by 5 bases and J by 3 bases, with 17 bases between. The DNA of the CDR3 is TGTGCCAGCAGTCGCAGGGATCCCCTCCTTGGAAACACCATATATTTT. This gives the protein CASSRRDPLLGNTIYF.